Presented here are 26 T cell receptor beta chains from one specimen sequenced in a study of shared clonotypes between healthy human individuals. Some clones are missing from TCRdb's copy, which holds only in-frame ones; the method was immunoSEQ multiplex PCR. The sample includes roughly 1.5 million clones, 95% to 99% of them seen just once. The sequencing input was naive CD4+ T cells sorted from blood. Noted subset: CD45RA+ positively selected. These receptors were taken from a man under 40 in good health.

A single count supports this clone. The V gene is TRBV11-1, the J gene TRBJ2-7; D unresolved. The V end lost 2 bases, the J end lost 3 bases, and 20 bases lay between the germline ends. Germline V CDR1 and CDR2: SGHAT, FQDESV (reference sequence). This CDR3 comprises 17 residues. The CDR3 reads CASSLRSSGISIYEQYF. CDR3 DNA sequence: TGTGCCAGCAGCTTAAGGTCGTCGGGTATCAGTATCTACGAGCAGTACTTC.

The chain has TRBV11-2 and TRBJ2-7; D may be TRBD2 (6 bases). The ends were cut back, 5 bases at V and 2 bases at J, with 16 bases in the middle. Germline assignment: CDR1 SGHAT and CDR2 FQNNGV. The CDR3 extends over 15 amino acids. In nucleotides, the CDR3 is TGTGCCAGCAGCCCTCCCCTAGCGAGGGCCTACGAGCAGTACTTC. Its translation: CASSPPLARAYEQYF.

The J gene is TRBJ2-1, the V gene TRBV25-1; D is uncertain. In germline, CDR1 is MGHDK, CDR2 SYGVNS. The CDR3 sequence is 14 residues long. The V gene lost 4 bases and the J gene lost 2 bases, with 9 bases spanning the gap. The CDR3 DNA reads as TGTGCCAGCAGTGGACTCCCACCCTACAATGAGCAGTTCTTC. It is translated as CASSGLPPYNEQFF.

The chain links TRBV5-1 to TRBJ2-5; TRBD2 agrees at 8 bases. The CDR3 has 15 amino acids. Trimming removed 4 bases from V and 3 bases from J; junction bases left unmatched: 8. Germline V lookup: CDR1 SGHRS, CDR2 YFSETQ. CDR3 nucleotide sequence: TGCGCCAGCAGCCGATGGCATAGCGGGAAAGAGACCCAGTACTTC. It translates to CASSRWHSGKETQYF.

The genes are TRBV6-1 and TRBJ2-7, with D possibly TRBD2 on 6 matching bases. CDR3 length equals 13 residues. V shed 4 bases and J shed 3 bases, with 10 bases lying between them. From germline, CDR1 is MNHNS and CDR2 SASEGT. CDR3 nucleotide sequence: TGTGCCAGCAGTGGCGGGATCCACTACGAGCAGTACTTC. This codes for CASSGGIHYEQYF.

The gene calls are TRBV5-4 and TRBJ2-7, with D perhaps TRBD1 (5 bases). The V and J ends lost 1 base and 3 bases respectively, with 11 bases between them. The CDR3 runs 14 residues. Looked up from germline, CDR1 is SGHNT and CDR2 is YYREEE (reference sequence). CDR3 protein: CASSLRVGVYEQYF. The CDR3 nucleotides read TGTGCCAGCAGCTTGAGGGTAGGGGTCTACGAGCAGTACTTC.

J is TRBJ2-3 and V is TRBV5-4; 10 positions agree with TRBD2. CDR1 and CDR2 (germline): SGHNT, YYREEE (reference sequence). Trimming removed 4 bases from V and 4 bases from J; junction bases left unmatched: 15. This CDR3 region has 18 residues. The CDR3 loop reads CASSGGRWASGRADTQYF. In DNA form, the CDR3 reads TGTGCCAGCAGCGGTGGAAGGTGGGCTAGCGGGAGAGCAGATACGCAGTATTTT.

V usage is TRBV28 and J usage is TRBJ2-7; unclear D gene. The CDR3 length is 14 residues. The V gene lost 2 bases and the J gene lost 5 bases, with 13 bases spanning the gap. In germline, CDR1 is MDHEN, CDR2 SYDVKM. The CDR3 region is CASSLISNWNEQYF. The CDR3 DNA is TGTGCCAGCAGTTTAATTAGCAACTGGAACGAGCAGTACTTC.

The chain joins TRBV19 to TRBJ2-2, with TRBD1 as a possible D gene (5 bases). Trimming removed 6 bases at V and 2 bases at J, with 10 bases between. The V gene's germline CDR1 is LNHDA and CDR2 SQIVND (reference sequence). This CDR3 is 14 amino acids long. The CDR3 nucleotides are TGTGCCAGTAGATTGGACACCAACACCGGGGAGCTGTTTTTT. It is translated as CASRLDTNTGELFF.

About this clone itself: Since the CDR3 does not end with the conserved phenylalanine or tryptophan, this likely comes from a read error. The rearrangement links TRBV6-1 to TRBJ1-1, with D tentatively TRBD1 (6 bases). Trimming left V 5 bases short and J 4 bases short, with 11 bases between. This CDR3 is built from 13 residues. Germline assignment: CDR1 MNHNS and CDR2 SASEGT. The CDR3 is CASSLGQTTEAFL. The CDR3 DNA follows: TGTGCCAGCAGTCTCGGACAGACCACTGAAGCTTTCCTT.

The chain has TRBV7-2 and TRBJ2-7; D is possibly TRBD2 (5 bases). The germline V gene has CDR1 SGHTA and CDR2 FQGNSA. The CDR3 is 16 residues long. V gave up 1 base and J gave up 6 bases, with 19 bases separating them. CDR3 sequence: CASSLGRVRTPIEQYF. The DNA for the CDR3 is TGTGCCAGCAGCTTAGGGCGGGTAAGAACCCCTATCGAGCAGTACTTC.

This rearrangement joins TRBV2 to TRBJ1-5; a weak D match, TRBD1 (6 bases). This CDR3 has 16 amino acids. Germline V gene lookup returns CDR1 SNHLY and CDR2 FYNNEI. V was trimmed by 3 bases and J by 2 bases, leaving 14 bases between them. In DNA, the CDR3 is TGTGCCAGCAGTGACAACGCAGGGGTGGGCAATCAGCCCCAGCATTTT. Translated: CASSDNAGVGNQPQHF. Looking up the rest from reference TRBV2 and TRBJ1-5 gives the full variable domain: EPEVTQTPSHQVTQMGQEVILRCVPISNHLYFYWYRQILGQKVEFLVSFYNNEISEKSEIFDDQFSVERPDGSNFTLKIRSTKLEDSAMYFCASSDNAGVGNQPQHFGDGTRLSIL.

This rearrangement joins TRBV7-9 to TRBJ2-7; 7 bases align to TRBD1. The CDR3 loop spans 15 amino acids. The germline gives CDR1 SEHNR, CDR2 FQNEAQ (reference sequence). V dropped 3 bases and J dropped 3; count of bases not matched to a gene: 8. CDR3 region: CASSFEGAVIYEQYF. DNA for the CDR3: TGTGCCAGCAGCTTCGAGGGGGCGGTCATCTACGAGCAGTACTTC.

This clone was seen once. The J gene is TRBJ2-7, the V gene TRBV29-1, with D perhaps matching TRBD1 (6 bases). The CDR3 length is 13 residues. V was shortened by 6 bases and J by 3 bases, with 15 bases between the two germline ends. Germline V gene sequence: CDR1 SQVTM, CDR2 ANQGSEA. In nucleotides, the CDR3 is TGCAGCGTGATAAGGGGGAGCGACTACGAGCAGTACTTC. This sequence encodes CSVIRGSDYEQYF.

The CDR3: CASSYGVAGDTGELFF. In DNA form, the CDR3 reads TGTGCCAGCAGTTACGGGGTAGCGGGAGACACCGGGGAGCTGTTTTTT. V usage is TRBV6-6 and J usage is TRBJ2-2; the match to TRBD2 covers 9 bases. The CDR3 length is 16 residues. From germline, CDR1 is MNHNY and CDR2 SVGAGI (reference sequence). V lost 2 bases to trimming and J lost 3 bases; unmatched junction nucleotides: 4.

The chain combines TRBV7-9 with TRBJ1-2, with D uncertain. Trimming left V 8 bases short and J 0 bases short, with 4 bases between. CDR3 length: 11 amino acids. Germline loops: CDR1 SEHNR, CDR2 FQNEAQ (reference sequence). CDR3 region: CASATNYGYTF. CDR3 nucleotides: TGTGCCAGCGCAACTAACTATGGCTACACCTTC.

The chain has TRBV9 and TRBJ2-2, with D hard to call. The CDR3 contains 15 residues. Germline V gene lookup returns CDR1 SGDLS and CDR2 YYNGEE. V was pared by 0 bases and J by 6 bases, with 12 bases between. The CDR3: CASSVAASSPGELFF. CDR3 in DNA: TGTGCCAGCAGCGTAGCTGCCAGTAGCCCCGGGGAGCTGTTTTTT.

The V call is TRBV28, the J call TRBJ2-7; 10 bases match TRBD1. The CDR3 contains 15 residues. CDR1 is MDHEN, CDR2 SYDVKM, per germline. V trimming: 6 bases; J trimming: 7 bases; junction bases outside the gene matches: 12. CDR3 bases: TGTGCCAGCAGAAGAAGGACAGGGGGACTAGGGGAGCAGTACTTC. It encodes CASRRRTGGLGEQYF.

In regard to this clone: This sample includes further DNA sequences coding for the same CDR3. The J gene is TRBJ2-7, the V gene TRBV5-1; the match to TRBD2 covers 13 bases. Germline lookup yields CDR1 SGHRS and CDR2 YFSETQ. This CDR3 is 15 amino acids long. V was pared by 4 bases and J by 2 bases, with 3 bases of the junction left unmatched. CDR3 sequence (DNA): TGCGCCAGCAGCCCAGGACTAGCGGGAGCCTACGAGCAGTACTTC. Protein: CASSPGLAGAYEQYF.

The rearrangement uses TRBV30 and TRBJ2-7, with TRBD1 identical over 7 bases. The J segment lost 1 base and the V segment lost 4 bases, leaving 7 bases of the junction unmatched. Germline CDR1 reads GTSNPN; CDR2 reads SVGIG (reference sequence). The CDR3 runs to 14 residues. The CDR3 DNA reads as TGTGCCTGGACCGGGACAGTTCTATCCTACGAGCAGTACTTC. Its translation: CAWTGTVLSYEQYF.

CDR3 in amino acids: CSVGGRLSETQYF. CDR3 coding DNA: TGCAGCGTTGGAGGGCGGCTGTCGGAGACCCAGTACTTC. The chain couples TRBV29-1 to TRBJ2-5; TRBD2 is a possible D gene (5 bases). In germline, CDR1 is SQVTM, CDR2 ANQGSEA. CDR3 length: 13 residues. Deletions cut 4 bases from V and 5 bases from J, with 14 bases between. Variable domain in full (rest from reference TRBV29-1 and TRBJ2-5): SAVISQKPSRDICQRGTSLTIQCQVDSQVTMMFWYRQQPGQSLTLIATANQGSEATYESGFVIDKFPISRPNLTFSTLTVSNMSPEDSSIYLCSVGGRLSETQYFGPGTRLLVL.

The chain carries TRBV29-1 and TRBJ1-1; D unresolved. CDR1 SQVTM and CDR2 ANQGSEA come from the germline V gene. V lost 3 bases to trimming and J lost 0 bases, with 5 bases between them. The CDR3 sequence is 12 residues long. The CDR3 nucleotides are TGCAGCGTTGACGCGGTGAACACTGAAGCTTTCTTT. It is translated as CSVDAVNTEAFF.

The V gene is TRBV14, the J gene TRBJ1-5; possible D gene TRBD1, 5 bases. Trimming cost V 0 bases and J 3 bases, with 18 bases left between them. CDR3 length: 18 amino acids. Looked up from germline, CDR1 is SGHDN and CDR2 is FVKESK. CDR3 region: CASSQEKPHDRYNQPQHF. The CDR3 DNA reads TGTGCCAGCAGCCAAGAAAAGCCACACGACAGATACAATCAGCCCCAGCATTTT.

This chain connects TRBV19 to TRBJ2-3, with 7 bases fitting TRBD1. The V and J ends lost 3 bases and 2 bases, in that order; junction bases with no gene match: 8. Per the germline V gene, CDR1 is LNHDA and CDR2 is SQIVND (reference sequence). The CDR3 totals 16 residues. The DNA for the CDR3 is TGTGCCAGTAGTATGGCCCACAGGGGATCCACAGATACGCAGTATTTT. Residues: CASSMAHRGSTDTQYF.

With respect to this clone: Other DNA variants within this sample encode the same CDR3. This chain joins TRBV10-1 and TRBJ2-5; D remains unclear. Germline values: CDR1 WNHNN, CDR2 SYGVQD (reference sequence). V dropped 0 bases and J dropped 2 bases, with 7 bases sitting between them. The CDR3 totals 14 residues. CDR3 region: CASSESPGQETQYF. Written as DNA, the CDR3 is TGCGCCAGCAGTGAGTCGCCAGGTCAAGAGACCCAGTACTTC.

This clone is a singleton in its sample. This chain connects TRBV6-5 to TRBJ1-2; D may be TRBD1 (6 bases). CDR1 is MNHEY, CDR2 SVGAGI, per germline. The CDR3 runs to 11 residues. The V and J ends lost 8 bases and 6 bases respectively, with 10 bases between them. The CDR3: CASGTGNGYTF. Written as DNA, the CDR3 is TGTGCCAGCGGAACAGGGAATGGCTACACCTTC.